The 30 T cell receptor beta chains reported below all come from one sample, sequenced in a study of T cell responses to AZD1222 COVID-19 vaccine. This table comes from immunoSEQ multiplex PCR, and its TCRdb copy is limited to in-frame clones, with some not included. The sample has 70,000 to 80,000 clones, roughly 90% seen once. This specimen consisted of peripheral blood, obtained on day 0 of AZD1222 vaccination. The receptors here all came from an adult in good health.

This CDR3 reads CASSTGEAEETQYF. The CDR3 nucleotides are TGTGCCAGCAGCACTGGAGAAGCGGAAGAGACCCAGTACTTC. The chain couples TRBV9 to TRBJ2-5; D might be TRBD2 (5 bases). CDR3 size: 14 residues. Trimming took off 4 bases at V and 3 bases at J, with 13 bases between the two ends. Germline CDR1 and CDR2: SGDLS and YYNGEE.

This clone has just one count. At one end, the junction sequence differs from germline, possibly due to a read error. The V call is TRBV24-1, the J call TRBJ1-5, with unresolved D. The length of the CDR3 is 12 residues. CDR1 is KGHDR and CDR2 is SFDVKD in the germline V gene. The CDR3 sequence: CATSSSDQPQHF. DNA for the CDR3: TGTGCCACCAGTAGTAGCGATCAGCCCCAGCATTTT.

The rearrangement joins TRBV7-3 to TRBJ2-3, with TRBD1 matching 9 bases. The V segment lost 5 bases and the J segment 1 base; nucleotides outside the gene matches: 7. CDR1 is SGHTA, CDR2 FQGTGA, per germline. The CDR3 has 16 residues. The CDR3 DNA reads TGTGCCAGCAGCCCCCTTACAGGGGGCGGCACAGATACGCAGTATTTT. Translation gives CASSPLTGGGTDTQYF.

The chain uses TRBV7-9 and TRBJ2-2, with TRBD2 identical over 10 bases. This CDR3 region has 16 residues. The germline V gene encodes CDR1 SEHNR and CDR2 FQNEAQ (reference sequence). V lost 5 bases and J lost 3; bases outside the gene matches: 6. This CDR3 reads CASSVTSGADTGELFF. The CDR3 nucleotides are TGTGCCAGCAGCGTCACTAGCGGGGCAGACACCGGGGAGCTGTTTTTT.

The chain uses TRBV5-4 and TRBJ2-6; TRBD1 aligns across 8 bases. Germline V gene sequence: CDR1 SGHNT, CDR2 YYREEE (reference sequence). Losses at the gene ends were 4 bases for V and 0 bases for J; bases not matched to a gene: 6. The CDR3 runs 17 residues. The CDR3 protein is CASSQGQVTSGANVLTF. CDR3 DNA sequence: TGTGCCAGCAGCCAGGGACAGGTCACCTCTGGGGCCAACGTCCTGACTTTC.

This clone was seen a single time. The chain uses TRBV5-4 and TRBJ2-7; weak D call: TRBD2 (6 bases). Between the trimmed V and J ends, which lost 0 bases and 5 bases, there was a span of 12 bases. Germline V gene sequence: CDR1 SGHNT, CDR2 YYREEE (reference sequence). This CDR3 spans 14 amino acids. The CDR3 DNA is TGTGCCAGCAGCTTGGGGGGGGACTTGGACGAGCAGTACTTC. It translates to CASSLGGDLDEQYF. The complete variable domain, with remaining parts taken from reference TRBV5-4 and TRBJ2-7, reads ETGVTQSPTHLIKTRGQQVTLRCSSQSGHNTVSWYQQALGQGPQFIFQYYREEENGRGNFPPRFSGLQFPNYSSELNVNALELDDSALYLCASSLGGDLDEQYFGPGTRLTVT.

The CDR3 DNA reads TGTGCCAGCAGCTTACAAGGGTCCAGCTCCTACAATGAGCAGTTCTTC. It translates to CASSLQGSSSYNEQFF. The chain carries TRBV7-2 and TRBJ2-1; the D is unclear. Trimming pared 2 bases from V and 0 bases from J, leaving 11 bases between. The CDR3 spans 16 residues. Germline V gives CDR1 SGHTA, CDR2 FQGNSA.

The chain couples TRBV28 to TRBJ2-7, with D maybe TRBD1 (5 bases). Germline lookup yields CDR1 MDHEN and CDR2 SYDVKM. This CDR3 spans 12 amino acids. Trimming removed 6 bases from V and 2 bases from J, with 8 bases in between. Here the CDR3 reads CASRVQAYEQYF. CDR3 sequence (DNA): TGTGCCAGCAGGGTACAGGCCTACGAGCAGTACTTC. Supplemented by reference TRBV28 and TRBJ2-7, the full variable domain reads DVKVTQSSRYLVKRTGEKVFLECVQDMDHENMFWYRQDPGLGLRLIYFSYDVKMKEKGDIPEGYSVSREKKERFSLILESASTNQTSMYLCASRVQAYEQYFGPGTRLTVT.

This chain uses TRBV5-5 with TRBJ1-5, with D maybe TRBD1 (5 bases). Germline values: CDR1 SGHKS, CDR2 YYEKEE (reference sequence). The CDR3 length is 15 residues. The ends were cut back, 0 bases at V and 2 bases at J, with 9 bases in the middle. CDR3 sequence reads: CASSLVGAGNQPQHF. DNA for the CDR3: TGTGCCAGCAGCTTGGTTGGGGCCGGCAATCAGCCCCAGCATTTT. The full variable domain, its missing parts supplied by reference TRBV5-5 and TRBJ1-5, is DAGVTQSPTHLIKTRGQQVTLRCSPISGHKSVSWYQQVLGQGPQFIFQYYEKEERGRGNFPDRFSARQFPNYSSELNVNALLLGDSALYLCASSLVGAGNQPQHFGDGTRLSIL.

This clone was seen a single time. The chain recombines TRBV11-3 with TRBJ2-6; D is ambiguous. V was pared by 0 bases and J by 0 bases, with 3 bases between. The V gene's germline CDR1 is SGHNT and CDR2 YENEEA. The CDR3 is 15 amino acids. CDR3 sequence (DNA): TGTGCCAGCAGCTTAGACAGCTCTGGGGCCAACGTCCTGACTTTC. Translation: CASSLDSSGANVLTF.

The chain combines TRBV28 with TRBJ2-1; D possibly corresponds to TRBD1 (6 bases). Germline CDR1 reads MDHEN; CDR2 reads SYDVKM. V dropped 8 bases and J dropped 0 bases, with 14 bases sitting between them. This CDR3 region has 15 residues. The CDR3 protein is CASWAGASSYNEQFF. The CDR3 DNA sequence: TGTGCCAGCTGGGCAGGGGCTAGCTCCTACAATGAGCAGTTCTTC.

Worth noting for this clone: Germline is not matched at one junction end, which may reflect a read error. The rearrangement joins TRBV7-9 to TRBJ1-2; TRBD1 is a possible D gene (5 bases). The CDR3 runs to 14 residues. Germline V gene lookup returns CDR1 SEHNR and CDR2 FQNEAQ (reference sequence). CDR3 nucleotide sequence: TGTGCCAGCAGATTAGGGGTGACTAACTATGGCTACACCTTC. It codes for CASRLGVTNYGYTF.

A single count supports this clone. V usage is TRBV6-5 and J usage is TRBJ2-7; 10 bases are a match to TRBD2. The V and J ends lost 6 bases and 6 bases, in that order; junction bases with no gene match: 2. The V gene's germline CDR1 is MNHEY and CDR2 SVGAGI. The CDR3 covers 12 residues. The CDR3 coding sequence is TGTGCCAGCAGGGTAGCGGGAGGCGAGCAGTACTTC. The encoded protein is CASRVAGGEQYF.

The chain employs TRBV6-2 or TRBV6-3 and TRBJ2-1, with D tentatively TRBD2 (6 bases). Germline CDR1 MNHEY, CDR2 SVGEGT. This CDR3 region has 15 residues. V was trimmed by 2 bases and J by 7 bases, leaving 15 bases between them. DNA for the CDR3: TGTGCCAGCAGTTACCGGGCCGGGGGATGGAATGAGCAGTTCTTC. It is translated as CASSYRAGGWNEQFF.

V and J are TRBV10-1 and TRBJ2-2; the D is unclear. Trimming cost V 8 bases and J 7 bases, with 8 bases left between them. The CDR3 runs 11 residues. Per the germline V gene, CDR1 is WNHNN and CDR2 is SYGVQD (reference sequence). The CDR3 is CASFCIGELFF. CDR3 bases: TGCGCCAGCTTTTGTATCGGGGAGCTGTTTTTT.

This sequence joins TRBV7-2 and TRBJ2-3, with D perhaps TRBD1 (5 bases). CDR1 is SGHTA, CDR2 FQGNSA, per germline. With 2 bases removed from V and 9 bases from J, the gap between germline ends came to 9 bases. This CDR3 comprises 12 residues. In nucleotides, the CDR3 is TGTGCCAGCAGCTTAAACCAGGGCACGCAGTATTTT. Its protein is CASSLNQGTQYF.

The V gene is TRBV23-1, the J gene TRBJ1-4, with no clear D. TRBV23-1 is identified as an open reading frame with a role that is uncertain. The CDR3 length is 15 residues. Trimming stripped 3 bases from V and 1 base from J, with 9 bases between. The CDR3 DNA is TGCGCCAGCAGTCACAAGGGAGGAACTAATGAAAAACTGTTTTTT. Residues: CASSHKGGTNEKLFF.

V usage is TRBV19 and J usage is TRBJ1-6; a weak D match, TRBD1 (5 bases). The CDR3 length is 14 residues. Between the trimmed V and J ends, which lost 7 bases and 7 bases, there was a span of 14 bases. The V gene's germline CDR1 is LNHDA and CDR2 SQIVND (reference sequence). This chain's CDR3 is CASTEQGGNSPLHF. CDR3 nucleotide sequence: TGTGCCAGTACGGAGCAGGGCGGGAATTCACCCCTCCACTTT.

The chain uses TRBV7-7 and TRBJ1-4; D is uncertain. CDR1 is SSHAT and CDR2 is FNYEAQ in the germline V gene (reference sequence). V lost 4 bases and J 7 bases, leaving 16 bases between the germline ends. The CDR3 covers 15 residues. This chain's CDR3 is CASSSQPGLTEKLFF. DNA of the CDR3: TGTGCCAGCAGCTCGCAACCGGGCCTGACTGAAAAACTGTTTTTT.

This clone came up once. CDR3: CASSGRVQEPWVYEQYF. As DNA, the CDR3 is TGCGCCAGCAGTGGGAGGGTACAGGAACCCTGGGTCTACGAGCAGTACTTC. The chain combines TRBV10-1 with TRBJ2-7; D is perhaps TRBD2 (6 bases). V gave up 4 bases and J gave up 3 bases, with 22 bases separating them. Germline V gives CDR1 WNHNN, CDR2 SYGVQD (reference sequence). CDR3 length equals 17 residues.

The genes are TRBV5-4 and TRBJ2-5; D may be TRBD1 (7 bases). Germline-derived CDR1 and CDR2 are SGHNT and YYREEE (reference sequence). The CDR3 is 14 amino acids. The ends were cut back, 7 bases at V and 4 bases at J, with 17 bases in the middle. The DNA of the CDR3 is TGTGCCAGCCGGCGGGCAGGGGGGCCAGAGACCCAGTACTTC. Residues: CASRRAGGPETQYF.

V is TRBV5-4 and J is TRBJ2-5, with D maybe TRBD1 (5 bases). Germline loops: CDR1 SGHNT, CDR2 YYREEE (reference sequence). The ends were cut back, 4 bases at V and 2 bases at J, with 18 bases in the middle. CDR3 size: 16 residues. CDR3 in DNA: TGTGCCAGCAGCCTTACTGCTGGGGCGGATCAAGAGACCCAGTACTTC. It codes for CASSLTAGADQETQYF.

The rearrangement joins TRBV7-6 to TRBJ2-7, with 8 bases aligning to TRBD1. Trimming removed 5 bases from V and 5 bases from J; junction bases left unmatched: 5. The CDR3 has 13 residues. Germline assignment: CDR1 SGHVS and CDR2 FNYEAQ. CDR3 sequence reads: CASSRTGTNEQYF. Here the CDR3 DNA reads TGTGCCAGCAGCCGGACAGGGACCAACGAGCAGTACTTC.

V usage is TRBV18 and J usage is TRBJ1-2; 9 bases are a match to TRBD1. V shed 3 bases, J shed 8 bases, and the junction held 13 bases outside the gene matches. Germline values: CDR1 KGHSH, CDR2 LQKENI. The CDR3 totals 16 residues. CDR3 amino acids: CASSPSRDRDSGGYTF. CDR3 nucleotides: TGTGCCAGCTCACCGTCCCGGGACAGGGATTCGGGGGGCTACACCTTC.

This chain uses TRBV27 with TRBJ1-4, with 7 nucleotides matching TRBD1. This CDR3 comprises 15 residues. The ends lost 5 bases at V and 4 bases at J; junction bases unmatched: 7. Per germline, CDR1 MNHEY and CDR2 SMNVEV (reference sequence). The CDR3 DNA follows: TGTGCCAGCAGTGTCGACAGGGCGCTTAATGAAAAACTGTTTTTT. Protein: CASSVDRALNEKLFF.

CDR3 residues: CASSWTSGDTQYF. The CDR3 region has the DNA TGCGCCAGCAGCTGGACAAGCGGGGATACGCAGTATTTT. This sequence joins TRBV5-1 and TRBJ2-3, with a possible D match to TRBD2 (6 bases). CDR1 is SGHRS and CDR2 is YFSETQ in the germline V gene. Trimming removed 3 bases from V and 6 bases from J, with 11 bases in between. CDR3 length: 13 amino acids. Full variable domain (outside the CDR3, taken from reference TRBV5-1 and TRBJ2-3): KAGVTQTPRYLIKTRGQQVTLSCSPISGHRSVSWYQQTPGQGLQFLFEYFSETQRNKGNFPGRFSGRQFSNSRSEMNVSTLELGDSALYLCASSWTSGDTQYFGPGTRLTVL.

The chain recombines TRBV11-2 with TRBJ2-1; unclear D gene. Looked up from germline, CDR1 is SGHAT and CDR2 is FQNNGV. This CDR3 comprises 14 residues. Between the trimmed V and J ends, which lost 5 bases and 0 bases, there was a span of 8 bases. The CDR3 is CASSADGSYNEQFF. The CDR3 DNA follows: TGTGCCAGCAGCGCGGACGGCTCCTACAATGAGCAGTTCTTC. Variable domain in full (rest from reference TRBV11-2 and TRBJ2-1): EAGVAQSPRYKIIEKRQSVAFWCNPISGHATLYWYQQILGQGPKLLIQFQNNGVVDDSQLPKDRFSAERLKGVDSTLKIQPAKLEDSAVYLCASSADGSYNEQFFGPGTRLTVL.

The chain uses TRBV6-1 and TRBJ1-2; D may be TRBD1 (5 bases). In germline, CDR1 is MNHNS, CDR2 SASEGT. V shed 2 bases and J shed 3 bases, with 10 bases lying between them. This CDR3 spans 14 amino acids. The CDR3 region is CASSEQGDDYGYTF. CDR3 sequence (DNA): TGTGCCAGCAGTGAACAGGGAGACGACTATGGCTACACCTTC.

The chain employs TRBV9 and TRBJ2-2; D possibly uses TRBD1 or TRBD2 (7 bases each). Per germline, CDR1 SGDLS and CDR2 YYNGEE. The CDR3 sequence is 17 residues long. V gave up 4 bases and J gave up 6 bases, with 22 bases separating them. This chain's CDR3 is CASSPPFGGRGPGELFF. The CDR3 DNA follows: TGTGCCAGCAGCCCACCGTTTGGGGGGAGGGGGCCCGGGGAGCTGTTTTTT.

The CDR3 sequence is CASSRSSDPWGDEQYF. The CDR3 coding sequence is TGTGCCAGCAGTCGGTCTAGCGATCCATGGGGGGACGAGCAGTACTTC. This chain uses TRBV28 with TRBJ2-7; TRBD2 might be the D (6 bases). The CDR3 loop spans 16 amino acids. Germline values: CDR1 MDHEN, CDR2 SYDVKM. Trimming stripped 5 bases from V and 5 bases from J, with 22 bases between.